These 14 T cell receptor beta chains share one sample of origin, sequenced in a study of blood T cell repertoires in COVID-19. Using immunoSEQ multiplex PCR, the repertoire was profiled, and TCRdb retains in-frame clones only, with some absent. Found here are around 100,000 clones, 74% of them singletons; the top ten hold 3.9%. Sequences were obtained from peripheral blood. The receptors come from a man between 65 and 79 years old with COVID-19, enrolled during active disease.

The chain joins TRBV18 to TRBJ1-3; tentative D call: TRBD1 (5 bases). V was shortened by 3 bases and J by 2 bases, with 14 bases between the two germline ends. The V gene's germline CDR1 is KGHSH and CDR2 LQKENI. There are 16 residues in the CDR3. The CDR3 sequence is CASSPRAVGPGNTIYF. In nucleotides, the CDR3 is TGTGCCAGCTCACCCAGGGCAGTCGGGCCTGGAAACACCATATATTTT.

The chain couples TRBV27 to TRBJ2-7; TRBD1 matches 7 bases. Germline-derived CDR1 and CDR2 are MNHEY and SMNVEV (reference sequence). Trimming cost V 5 bases and J 2 bases; bases outside gene matches: 6. The CDR3 is 14 amino acids. In nucleotides, the CDR3 is TGTGCCAGCAGTCCCCGGACAGGACCCTACGAGCAGTACTTC. Translated, it gives CASSPRTGPYEQYF.

V is TRBV2 and J is TRBJ2-5; 8 positions agree with TRBD2. This CDR3 spans 14 amino acids. The V and J ends lost 5 bases and 2 bases, in that order; junction bases with no gene match: 4. The germline V gene encodes CDR1 SNHLY and CDR2 FYNNEI. The CDR3 spells CASSISGTQETQYF. The CDR3 region has the DNA TGTGCCAGCAGTATTAGCGGGACTCAAGAGACCCAGTACTTC. The variable domain in full, completed from reference TRBV2 and TRBJ2-5, reads EPEVTQTPSHQVTQMGQEVILRCVPISNHLYFYWYRQILGQKVEFLVSFYNNEISEKSEIFDDQFSVERPDGSNFTLKIRSTKLEDSAMYFCASSISGTQETQYFGPGTRLLVL.

This clone was seen more than once but under ten times. The chain joins TRBV30 to TRBJ2-7, with D possibly being TRBD1 (6 bases). V was clipped by 0 bases and J by 4 bases, with 13 bases between them. From germline, CDR1 is GTSNPN and CDR2 SVGIG (reference sequence). The CDR3 spans 14 residues. In DNA form, the CDR3 reads TGTGCCTGGAGTGTAGGCGACAGGATTTACGAGCAGTACTTC. Its translation: CAWSVGDRIYEQYF.

V and J are TRBV5-1 and TRBJ2-3; 8 nucleotides line up with TRBD2. CDR3 length: 16 amino acids. Germline V gene lookup returns CDR1 SGHRS and CDR2 YFSETQ. The V gene end was trimmed by 4 bases and the J gene end by 3 bases; junction bases not matched to a gene: 10. CDR3 amino acids: CASSPPAGGGTDTQYF. The CDR3 nucleotides are TGCGCCAGCAGCCCCCCGGCGGGGGGCGGGACAGATACGCAGTATTTT.

The chain recombines TRBV18 with TRBJ2-5; TRBD1 agrees at 7 bases. Looked up from germline, CDR1 is KGHSH and CDR2 is LQKENI. After removal of 6 bases from V and 5 bases from J, the junction contained 6 bases not matched to a gene. This CDR3 spans 13 amino acids. The CDR3 protein is CASSNRGEETQYF. The DNA for the CDR3 is TGTGCCAGCTCTAACAGGGGAGAGGAGACCCAGTACTTC.

A note on this clone: The junction differs from germline at one of its ends, possibly a read error. The chain employs TRBV7-7 and TRBJ1-1, with 9 bases matching TRBD1. Germline V gene lookup returns CDR1 SSHAT and CDR2 FNYEAQ (reference sequence). This CDR3 contains 13 residues. This CDR3 reads CASSSGQGTEAFF. CDR3 nucleotide sequence: TGTGCTAGCAGCTCAGGACAGGGGACTGAAGCTTTCTTT.

J is TRBJ2-6 and V is TRBV3-1 (or the pseudogene TRBV3-2); tentatively, D is TRBD2 (6 bases). The CDR3 has 18 amino acids. The germline V and J ends were trimmed by 4 bases and 1 base, with 17 bases remaining between them. Per germline, CDR1 LGHDT and CDR2 YNNKEL (reference sequence). CDR3 sequence reads: CASSLLGTLLSGANVLTF. Here the CDR3 DNA reads TGTGCCAGCAGCCTCCTAGGGACTTTGCTTTCTGGGGCCAACGTCCTGACTTTC.

V and J are TRBV2 and TRBJ2-7, with 9 positions matching TRBD1. Germline trimming cut 7 bases from V and 0 bases from J; bases unmatched to any gene: 7. Germline V CDR1 and CDR2: SNHLY, FYNNEI. CDR3 length equals 15 residues. The CDR3 sequence: CASTADRGPSYEQYF. CDR3 sequence (DNA): TGTGCCAGCACTGCGGACAGGGGTCCCTCCTACGAGCAGTACTTC.

The chain employs TRBV7-9 and TRBJ2-5, with 14 bases that match TRBD2. CDR3 length: 16 amino acids. The junction had 7 bases not matched to a gene; V was cut back by 5 bases and J by 5 bases. Germline assignment: CDR1 SEHNR and CDR2 FQNEAQ (reference sequence). CDR3 nucleotide sequence: TGTGCCAGCAGCAAGACTAGCGGGAGGGCTGGTGAGACCCAGTACTTC. The encoded protein is CASSKTSGRAGETQYF.

This clone was seen only once. V and J are TRBV3-1 (or the pseudogene TRBV3-2) and TRBJ2-7; 14 nucleotides agree with TRBD2. Germline V CDR1 and CDR2: LGHDT, YNNKEL (reference sequence). Trimming took 5 bases from V and 7 from J; bases not matched to a gene: 4. CDR3 length equals 14 residues. The CDR3 nucleotides are TGTGCCAGCAGCTCTGGGACTAGCGGGAGAGAGCAGTACTTC. Translation gives CASSSGTSGREQYF.

The chain combines TRBV5-1 with TRBJ2-7; the D gene is possibly TRBD2 (6 bases). The V gene's germline CDR1 is SGHRS and CDR2 YFSETQ. Trimming removed 3 bases from V and 1 base from J, with 11 bases in between. The CDR3 runs 14 residues. CDR3 in DNA: TGCGCCAGCAGCTCGGGACTTCTATCCTACGAGCAGTACTTC. The encoded protein is CASSSGLLSYEQYF.

V and J are TRBV2 and TRBJ1-5, with TRBD1 as a possible D gene (5 bases). V shed 3 bases and J shed 0 bases, with 18 bases lying between them. The germline CDR1 and CDR2 sequences are SNHLY and FYNNEI. The CDR3 has 18 amino acids. CDR3: CASSDGAHSSYSNQPQHF. DNA of the CDR3: TGTGCCAGCAGTGATGGGGCGCATTCATCTTATAGCAATCAGCCCCAGCATTTT.

A single count supports this clone. The chain has TRBV6-5 and TRBJ2-1, with 10 bases matching TRBD2. The CDR3 length is 14 residues. V shed 9 bases and J 9 bases; nucleotides not matched to a gene: 11. Germline V gene lookup returns CDR1 MNHEY and CDR2 SVGAGI. The CDR3 bases are TGTGCCAGTCGAAGAAGCGGGAGGGGGGCTGAGCAGTTCTTC. It translates to CASRRSGRGAEQFF.